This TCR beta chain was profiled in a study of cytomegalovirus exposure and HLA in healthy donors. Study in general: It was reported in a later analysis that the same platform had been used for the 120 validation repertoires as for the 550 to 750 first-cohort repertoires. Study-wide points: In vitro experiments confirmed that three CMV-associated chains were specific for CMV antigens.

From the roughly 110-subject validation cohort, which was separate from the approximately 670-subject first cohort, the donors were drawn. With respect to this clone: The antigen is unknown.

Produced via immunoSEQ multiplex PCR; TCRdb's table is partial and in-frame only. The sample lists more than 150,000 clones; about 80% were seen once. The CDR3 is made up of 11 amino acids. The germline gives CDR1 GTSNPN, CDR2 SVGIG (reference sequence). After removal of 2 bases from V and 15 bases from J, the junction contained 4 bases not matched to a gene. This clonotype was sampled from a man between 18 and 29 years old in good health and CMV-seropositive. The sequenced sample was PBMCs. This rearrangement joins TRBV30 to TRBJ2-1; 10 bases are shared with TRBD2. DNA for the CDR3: TGTGCCTGGAGTACGGTAGCGGGAGGGTTCTTC. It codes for CAWSTVAGGFF.